A selection of T cell receptor beta chains follows, all from one sample in a study of T cells in Graves' hyperthyroidism and ophthalmopathy. One entry per CDR3 protein results from TCRdb running MiXCR on the multiplex PCR reads. The sample records about 340,000 distinct CDR3 sequences, 18% being singletons. Input material: blood. The source of these receptors is a woman in her 50s with Graves' hyperthyroidism. Each CDR3 is given without its conserved first and last residue. Fields, in order: CDR3 length, J gene, V gene, CDR3 protein.

13 | TRBJ2-1 | TRBV9 | ASSLGQGVHNEQF
18 | TRBJ2-1 | TRBV28 | ASSPLTPGLAGERFDEQF
11 | TRBJ1-1 | TRBV2 | ASSEDRDREAF
11 | TRBJ1-5 | TRBV19 | ASSIRSDQPQH
10 | TRBJ2-5 | TRBV29-1 | SAREPGETQY
14 | TRBJ2-1 | TRBV14 | ASSQALTGGIGEQF
11 | TRBJ1-1 | TRBV27 | ASRGGQINPPF
11 | TRBJ1-1 | TRBV25-1 | ASSLTGSAEAF
12 | TRBJ1-2 | TRBV20-1 | SARGGTENYGYT
11 | TRBJ2-1 | TRBV15 | ATSRDPRNEQF
12 | TRBJ1-1 | TRBV16 | ASSHLQGNTEAF
14 | TRBJ1-4 | TRBV6-1 | ASSTPDRGRNEKLF
13 | TRBJ2-5 | TRBV5-5 | ASNTVAGGPETQY
10 | TRBJ1-3 | TRBV13 | ASSSQGNTIY
11 | TRBJ1-2 | TRBV5-5 | ASSQDRDYGYT
12 | TRBJ2-3 | TRBV9 | ASSPIGGTDTQY
14 | TRBJ2-2 | TRBV2 | ASARTRLANTGELF
13 | TRBJ1-5 | TRBV7-8 | ASSFGRTEGQPQH
13 | TRBJ1-1 | TRBV12-3/TRBV12-4 | ASSLRGVWNTEAF
10 | TRBJ1-2 | TRBV9 | ASSGHREGYT
12 | TRBJ1-2 | TRBV5-1 | ASSLEELNYGYT
15 | TRBJ2-3 | TRBV20-1 | SASIVAGQGVTDTQY
14 | TRBJ2-2 | TRBV5-4 | ASSARGGGATGELF
12 | TRBJ2-5 | TRBV29-1 | SMGGEQWEETQY
12 | TRBJ2-2 | TRBV11-2 | ASSLARQTGELF
11 | TRBJ1-1 | TRBV13 | ASSFLGETETF
14 | TRBJ2-5 | TRBV4-2 | ASSQESGGAGETQY
14 | TRBJ2-6 | TRBV11-2 | ASSQDAVSGANVLT
12 | TRBJ2-7 | TRBV19 | ASRPLGTSREQY
13 | TRBJ2-7 | TRBV4-1 | ASSQGGPRSYEQY
11 | TRBJ1-2 | TRBV24-1 | ATSDLGVYGYT
11 | TRBJ2-1 | TRBV19 | ASSTRQALEQF
11 | TRBJ2-3 | TRBV10-1 | ASSESRRGGQY
11 | TRBJ1-2 | TRBV20-1 | SARGQTNYGYT
15 | TRBJ2-1 | TRBV18 | ASSPGVGTSAFNEQF
12 | TRBJ2-3 | TRBV9 | ASSETSATDTQY
12 | TRBJ2-5 | TRBV20-1 | SARAGPSQETQY
14 | TRBJ2-1 | TRBV5-1 | ASSLEQGARGNEQF
12 | TRBJ2-7 | TRBV14 | ASSQGQSFYEQY
11 | TRBJ1-1 | TRBV2 | ASSLDRVPEAF
16 | TRBJ2-2 | TRBV20-1 | SAGHISGLAANTGEPF
13 | TRBJ1-6 | TRBV6-1 | ASSRSGTDNSPLH
11 | TRBJ1-2 | TRBV6-1 | ASRPGTGYGYT
13 | TRBJ2-1 | TRBV4-1 | ASSHAGGPRAEQF
11 | TRBJ1-1 | TRBV20-1 | SARAGSDGEAF
14 | TRBJ2-1 | TRBV20-1 | SARTGTSGSYNEQF
12 | TRBJ2-5 | TRBV10-1 | ASSETGGGETQY
13 | TRBJ2-3 | TRBV6-1 | ASSPLAGGTDTQY
14 | TRBJ1-5 | TRBV27 | ASRSAGASPNQPQH
11 | TRBJ2-7 | TRBV20-1 | SVRQGKNYEQY
12 | TRBJ2-7 | TRBV20-1 | SARGGLGEREQY
11 | TRBJ2-3 | TRBV9 | ASSVGQTDTQY
12 | TRBJ1-2 | TRBV2 | ASSREGQGYGYT
14 | TRBJ2-5 | TRBV5-1 | ASSQGQAPFQETQY
11 | TRBJ2-7 | TRBV11-2 | ASSLGQSYEQY
11 | TRBJ1-4 | TRBV18 | ASSPEVWEKLF
13 | TRBJ1-3 | TRBV12-3/TRBV12-4 | ASSPWAGSGNTIY
15 | TRBJ2-3 | TRBV28 | ASWGTSGGEITDTQY
14 | TRBJ2-3 | TRBV2 | ASSDVFEQGEDTQY